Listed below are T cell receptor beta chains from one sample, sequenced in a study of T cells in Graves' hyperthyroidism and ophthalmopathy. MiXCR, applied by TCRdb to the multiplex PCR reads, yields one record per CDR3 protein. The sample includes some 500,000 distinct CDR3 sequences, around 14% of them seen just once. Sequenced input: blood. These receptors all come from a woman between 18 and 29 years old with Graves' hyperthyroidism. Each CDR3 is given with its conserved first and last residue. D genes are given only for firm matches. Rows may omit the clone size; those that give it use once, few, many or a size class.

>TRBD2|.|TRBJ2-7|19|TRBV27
CASSSFSTGLAEYYNEQYF
TGTGCCAGCAGTTCCTTCTCGACGGGACTAGCGGAGTACTACAATGAGCAGTACTTC
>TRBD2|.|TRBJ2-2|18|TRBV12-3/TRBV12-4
CASTPGLAGGPHTGELFF
TGTGCCAGCACCCCGGGACTAGCGGGAGGGCCTCACACCGGGGAGCTGTTTTTT
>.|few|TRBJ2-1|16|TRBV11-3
CASSPAGTLSYNEQFF
TGTGCCAGCAGCCCTGCCGGGACACTCTCCTACAATGAGCAGTTCTTC
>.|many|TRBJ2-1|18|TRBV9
CASSLVGAGPGAYNEQFF
TGTGCCAGCAGCCTCGTGGGGGCGGGCCCCGGAGCCTACAATGAGCAGTTCTTC
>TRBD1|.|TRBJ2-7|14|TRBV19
CASSLQGPYYEQYF
TGTGCCAGTAGCCTACAGGGGCCATACTACGAGCAGTACTTC
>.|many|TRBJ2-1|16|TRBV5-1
CASSLDGRHSYNEQFF
TGCGCCAGCAGCTTGGACGGGAGACACTCCTACAATGAGCAGTTCTTC
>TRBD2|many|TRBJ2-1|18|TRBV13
CASSFIPTSGRAYNEQFF
TGTGCCAGCAGCTTTATCCCGACTAGCGGGAGGGCCTACAATGAGCAGTTCTTC
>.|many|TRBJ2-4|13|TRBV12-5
CASGPVGENIQYF
TGTGCTAGTGGTCCCGTGGGGGAAAACATTCAGTACTTC
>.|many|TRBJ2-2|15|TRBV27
CASSFPSVGTGELFF
TGTGCCAGCAGTTTTCCTAGCGTTGGGACCGGGGAGCTGTTTTTT
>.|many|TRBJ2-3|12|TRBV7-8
CASSWGTDTQYF
TGTGCCAGCAGCTGGGGGACAGATACGCAGTATTTT
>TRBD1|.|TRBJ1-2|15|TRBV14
CASSQERGLLYGYTF
TGTGCCAGCAGCCAAGAGAGGGGGCTGCTTTATGGCTACACCTTC
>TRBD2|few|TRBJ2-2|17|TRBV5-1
CASSRLGTSGVTGELFF
TGCGCCAGCAGCCGTTTGGGGACTAGCGGGGTTACCGGGGAGCTGTTTTTT
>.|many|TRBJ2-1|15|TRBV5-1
CASSLASSSYNEQFF
TGCGCCAGCAGCTTGGCTTCGAGCTCCTACAATGAGCAGTTCTTC
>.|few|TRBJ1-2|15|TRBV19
CASTDLDSAVYGYTF
TGTGCCAGTACGGATCTCGACAGCGCTGTCTATGGCTACACCTTC
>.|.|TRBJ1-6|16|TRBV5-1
CASSLEGPSNNSPFHF
TGCGCCAGCAGCTTGGAGGGTCCAAGCAATAATTCACCCTTCCACTTT
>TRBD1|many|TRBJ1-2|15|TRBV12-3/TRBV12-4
CATTLRSDRGHGYTF
TGTGCCACCACTTTGCGTTCCGACAGGGGGCATGGCTACACCTTC
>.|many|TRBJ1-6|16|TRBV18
CASSPEASTGQSPLHF
TGTGCCAGCTCACCCGAAGCGTCCACCGGGCAGTCACCCCTCCACTTT
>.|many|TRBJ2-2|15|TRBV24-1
CATSDLTADTGELFF
TGTGCCACCAGTGATTTAACGGCTGACACCGGGGAGCTGTTTTTT
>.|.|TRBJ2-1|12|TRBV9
CASSVRSSEQFF
TGTGCCAGCAGCGTTCGTAGCAGTGAGCAGTTCTTC
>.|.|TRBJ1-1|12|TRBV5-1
CASSGSRTEAFF
TGCGCCAGCAGTGGATCGAGGACTGAAGCTTTCTTT
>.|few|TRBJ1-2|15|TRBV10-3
CAISESSRANYGYTF
TGTGCCATCAGTGAGTCGTCCAGGGCGAACTATGGCTACACCTTC
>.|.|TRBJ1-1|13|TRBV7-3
CASSIGGFPEAFF
TGTGCCAGCAGCATCGGGGGGTTTCCTGAAGCTTTCTTT
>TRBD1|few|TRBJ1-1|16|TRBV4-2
CASSHATGQGKPEAFF
TGTGCCAGCAGCCACGCTACAGGACAGGGGAAGCCTGAAGCTTTCTTT
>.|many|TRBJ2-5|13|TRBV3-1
CASSQEGQETQYF
TGTGCCAGCAGCCAGGAAGGGCAAGAGACCCAGTACTTC
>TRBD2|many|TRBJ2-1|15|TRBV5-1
CASSLGGGPSNEQFF
TGCGCCAGCAGCTTGGGGGGAGGGCCCAGCAATGAGCAGTTCTTC
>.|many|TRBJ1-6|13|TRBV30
CAWSGSGNSPLHF
TGTGCCTGGAGTGGGTCGGGGAATTCACCCCTCCACTTT
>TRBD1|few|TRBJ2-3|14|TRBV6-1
CASSAGQGPDTQYF
TGTGCCAGCAGTGCGGGACAGGGCCCAGATACGCAGTATTTT
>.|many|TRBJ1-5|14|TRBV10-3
CAISEGQFNQPQHF
TGTGCCATCAGTGAGGGTCAGTTCAATCAGCCCCAGCATTTT
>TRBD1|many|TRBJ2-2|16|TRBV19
CASYTTGTGGAGELFF
TGTGCCAGTTATACTACCGGGACAGGGGGTGCCGGGGAGCTGTTTTTT
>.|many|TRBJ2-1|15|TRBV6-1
CASSVRASSYNEQFF
TGTGCCAGCAGTGTCCGGGCAAGCTCCTACAATGAGCAGTTCTTC
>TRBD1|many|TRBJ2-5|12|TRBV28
CASNDRGETQYF
TGTGCCAGCAATGACAGGGGGGAGACCCAGTACTTC
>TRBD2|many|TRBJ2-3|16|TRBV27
CASGRGGRRFTDTQYF
TGTGCCAGCGGGAGGGGCGGCAGGCGGTTCACAGATACGCAGTATTTT
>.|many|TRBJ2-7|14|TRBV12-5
CASGSGYIGGEQYF
TGTGCTAGTGGTTCCGGATACATTGGCGGCGAGCAGTACTTC
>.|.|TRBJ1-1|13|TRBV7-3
CASSVDQWAEAFF
TGTGCCAGCAGCGTAGACCAATGGGCTGAAGCTTTCTTT
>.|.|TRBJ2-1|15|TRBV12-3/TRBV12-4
CASTLGASAYNEQFF
TGTGCCAGCACCCTTGGGGCTAGCGCCTACAATGAGCAGTTCTTC
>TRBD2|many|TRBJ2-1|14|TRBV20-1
CSAMRSGGQNEQFF
TGCAGTGCTATGCGTAGCGGGGGGCAGAATGAGCAGTTCTTC
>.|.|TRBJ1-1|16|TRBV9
CASSVAMVGVDTEAFF
TGTGCCAGCAGCGTAGCGATGGTTGGGGTGGACACTGAAGCTTTCTTT
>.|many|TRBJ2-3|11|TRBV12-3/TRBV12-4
CASSFIDTQYF
TGTGCCAGCAGTTTTATCGATACGCAGTATTTT
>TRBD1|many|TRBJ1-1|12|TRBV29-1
CSVRQGYVEAFF
TGCAGCGTTCGACAGGGGTACGTTGAAGCTTTCTTT
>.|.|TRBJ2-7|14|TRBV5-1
CVSSFGRLTNEQYF
TGCGTCAGCAGCTTTGGAAGACTAACCAACGAGCAGTACTTC
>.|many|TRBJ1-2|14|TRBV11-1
CASSLRGFGYGYTF
TGTGCCAGCAGCTTGAGGGGATTTGGATATGGCTACACCTTC
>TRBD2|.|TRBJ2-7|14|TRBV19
CASSFQRGPGEQYF
TGTGCCAGTAGCTTCCAGCGGGGGCCTGGCGAGCAGTACTTC
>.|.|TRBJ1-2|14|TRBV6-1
CASNIQGRNHGYTF
TGTGCCAGCAATATACAGGGAAGGAACCATGGCTACACCTTC
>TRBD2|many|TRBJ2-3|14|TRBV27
CASRGLAITDTQYF
TGTGCCAGCAGAGGACTAGCGATCACAGATACGCAGTATTTT
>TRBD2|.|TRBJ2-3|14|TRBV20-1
CSASRGGGTDTQYF
TGCAGTGCTAGCCGGGGGGGCGGCACAGATACGCAGTATTTT
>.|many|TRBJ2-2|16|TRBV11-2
CASSLDGGGRSGELFF
TGTGCCAGCAGCTTAGATGGTGGGGGGCGGAGCGGGGAGCTGTTTTTT
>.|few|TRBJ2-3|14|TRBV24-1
CATSRTASTDTQYF
TGTGCCACCAGTCGAACAGCTAGCACAGATACGCAGTATTTT
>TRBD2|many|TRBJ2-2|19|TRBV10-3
CAISVIIAGGLANTGELFF
TGTGCCATCAGTGTTATAATAGCGGGAGGTTTAGCGAACACCGGGGAGCTGTTTTTT
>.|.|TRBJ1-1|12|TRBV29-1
CSVEGKNTEAFF
TGCAGCGTTGAGGGCAAGAACACTGAAGCTTTCTTT